This is a list of T cell receptor beta chains from one sample in a study of multiple sclerosis patients with progressive multifocal leukoencephalopathy. Method: immunoSEQ multiplex PCR; TCRdb's copy keeps in-frame clones and lacks some. Here the sample spans approximately 27,000 clones, 85% to 90% being singletons. Material for sequencing was PBMCs. These receptors were obtained from a human donor with multiple sclerosis. The CDR3 runs from the conserved cysteine through the conserved F or W. D genes are given only for firm matches. Expanded clones are given a class, and other clones once, few, many or no size at all.

>TRBJ1-2|-|-|TRBV6-5
CASSYSPGNYGYTF
>TRBJ2-3|-|TRBD2|TRBV9
CASSVGGGVVSTQYF
>TRBJ2-7|-|-|TRBV6-6
CASSERGRGYEQYF
>TRBJ2-1|-|-|TRBV28
CASSYGGRGRSEQFF
>TRBJ2-2|few|-|TRBV12-5
CASGPRIPWELAGELFF
>TRBJ1-6|-|-|TRBV6-5
CASSVKNSPLHF
>TRBJ2-6|-|-|TRBV5-1
CASSLELGAGANVLTF
>TRBJ2-1|-|TRBD2|TRBV30
CAWSVRDRLAGGLVLFF
>TRBJ1-5|-|-|TRBV28
CASTGEESNQPQHF
>TRBJ1-6|-|-|TRBV5-1
CASSPWGADSPLHF
>TRBJ2-1|-|-|TRBV15
CATSRARGPYNEQFF
>TRBJ1-6|-|-|TRBV7-2
CASSNNSPLHF
>TRBJ2-2|once|-|TRBV2
CARRGPRDTGELFF
>TRBJ1-2|-|-|TRBV28
CASSRSDSNYGYTF
>TRBJ2-2|-|-|TRBV5-1
CASSLGGAWRPDLNTGELFF
>TRBJ2-7|-|-|TRBV10-1
CASSLTDSGEQYF
>TRBJ2-3|-|-|TRBV10-3
CAISDKSLGSSTDTQYF
>TRBJ1-1|-|-|TRBV6-4
CASSSLRGSEAFF
>TRBJ1-5|-|-|TRBV19
CASSPITGSSAPQHF
>TRBJ2-1|once|-|TRBV6-5
CASGSTGPYNEQFF
>TRBJ2-3|-|TRBD2|TRBV9
CASSVDGLVTDTQYF
>TRBJ1-2|-|-|TRBV7-2
CASSPLAGKDGYTF
>TRBJ1-1|-|TRBD1|TRBV6-5
CASSWGTGDAFF
>TRBJ2-2|-|TRBD2|TRBV7-6
CASSLATSGVTGELFF
>TRBJ2-3|-|-|TRBV19
CASGEIRGAVDFTDTQYF
>TRBJ2-7|-|-|TRBV7-9
CASSSTPRPEQYF
>TRBJ2-1|-|-|TRBV11-1
CASSLVGRGQYNEQFF
>TRBJ1-1|-|TRBD1|TRBV4-2
CASSQEGPGTGGLGTEAFF
>TRBJ1-5|-|-|TRBV9
CASSVSPGQPQHF
>TRBJ2-3|medium-sized|TRBD2|TRBV6-1
CASSATSGATDTQYF
>TRBJ2-6|-|-|TRBV27
CASSFTRDFRSGANVLTF
>TRBJ2-3|once|-|TRBV10-3
CAISLRQGGDTQYF
>TRBJ2-3|-|-|TRBV28
CASSSSGDTQYF
>TRBJ1-4|once|-|TRBV6-1
CASSEMGRQSNEKLFF
>TRBJ2-5|-|TRBD1|TRBV9
CASSVGQGTETQYF
>TRBJ2-3|-|-|TRBV27
CASSLERPAISTDTQYF
>TRBJ2-5|-|-|TRBV7-9
CASSLSLETQYF
>TRBJ2-3|-|-|TRBV7-9
CASSLGPRGRTDTQYF
>TRBJ1-2|-|-|TRBV5-8
CASHPGVGGYTF
>TRBJ1-1|-|-|TRBV5-5
CASSLQFPMNTEAFF
>TRBJ1-6|-|-|TRBV5-1
CASSLAIALQGSSPLHF
>TRBJ2-5|-|-|TRBV6-5
CASSYSTRAETQYF